This T cell receptor (beta chain) appears in the sequencing data of a study of cytomegalovirus exposure and HLA in healthy donors. This CDR3 has 14 amino acids. Trimming left V 6 bases short and J 6 bases short, with 17 bases between. The germline V gene encodes CDR1 MNHNS and CDR2 SASEGT. Study observations and caveats: For cytomegalovirus status, the classifier reportedly gave diagnoses with high specificity and sensitivity. Cytomegalovirus-associated status was assigned to about 160 TCR beta chains.

Points on this clone: No antigen is known for it.

The protocol was immunoSEQ multiplex PCR, while the TCRdb copy is restricted to in-frame clones and leaves out a portion. Of about 140,000 clones in the sample, 80% to 90% were seen once. Sequenced sample: PBMCs. This TCR derives from a man younger than 35 in good health and CMV-seronegative. The rearrangement uses TRBV6-1 and TRBJ1-1; the D gene is possibly TRBD1 (5 bases). DNA of the CDR3: TGTGCCAGCAGGTGGAGTCAGGGATACCCTGAAGCTTTCTTT. Its protein product is CASRWSQGYPEAFF.